This T cell receptor beta chain was sequenced in a study of blood T cell repertoires in COVID-19. Study background: Sites across the United States, Italy and Spain contributed samples from acute and convalescent COVID-19.

Participant age was roughly 18 to 89 years, and participants resided in about two dozen US areas. Germline assignment: CDR1 SGHNT and CDR2 YENEEA. The CDR3 is made up of 18 amino acids. V was pared by 8 bases and J by 0 bases, with 11 bases of the junction left unmatched. Method: immunoSEQ multiplex PCR; TCRdb's copy keeps in-frame clones and lacks some. Among about 480,000 clones, 70% to 90% were seen once, and the ten largest hold approximately 1.8%. The chain uses TRBV11-3 and TRBJ2-6; TRBD1 agrees at 9 bases. This TCR derives from a woman aged 40 to 50 who had recovered from COVID-19. The specimen sequenced was PBMCs or T cells enriched from blood (not recorded which). In DNA form, the CDR3 reads TGTGCCAGCGAGGGGGACAGGGCCCCATCCTCTGGGGCCAACGTCCTGACTTTC. It yields the protein CASEGDRAPSSGANVLTF.